This T cell receptor beta chain is from a study of shared clonotypes between healthy human individuals. There are 12 residues in the CDR3. The germline CDR1 and CDR2 sequences are WSHSY and SAAADI. Turning to this clone: A far larger clone differs by one base, so this is likely a read error.

Sequenced by immunoSEQ multiplex PCR; TCRdb stores in-frame clones only, minus some. Here the sample spans roughly 500,000 clones, about 84% being singletons. The chain carries TRBV10-2 and TRBJ2-7, with a possible D match to TRBD2 (6 bases). This clonotype was obtained from a woman in her thirties or forties in good health. Some clones in this sample may be carry-over from other donors' samples. Sequenced sample: PBMCs. CDR3: CTSHGSSYEQYF. The CDR3, as DNA: TGCACCAGCCACGGGAGCTCCTACGAGCAGTACTTC.